This passage covers 15 T cell receptor beta chains from one sample sequenced in a study of T cells after yellow fever vaccination. Each CDR3 protein is one row after TCRdb ran MiXCR on the 5' RACE reads. This table holds 300,000 or so distinct CDR3 sequences, about 4% found once. This specimen was PBMCs, taken 5 days after the yellow fever booster vaccination. All receptors come from a man aged 18 to 29 who received the YFV17D yellow fever vaccine.

This clonotype was recorded many times. The gene calls are TRBV4-3 and TRBJ2-3, with D perhaps matching TRBD1 or TRBD2 (5 bases each). V lost 1 base, J lost 4 bases, and 15 bases lay in between. The CDR3 has 16 residues. CDR1 is LGHNA and CDR2 is YSLEER in the germline V gene. CDR3 sequence reads: CASSQVGPVLADTQYF. The CDR3 coding sequence is TGCGCCAGCAGCCAAGTGGGACCTGTGCTGGCAGATACGCAGTATTTT.

This clonotype was recorded at least ten times. V is TRBV7-9 and J is TRBJ2-7; 8 bases are shared with TRBD1. Per germline, CDR1 SEHNR and CDR2 FQNEAQ (reference sequence). The CDR3 covers 12 residues. The J segment lost 7 bases and the V segment lost 8 bases, leaving 7 bases of the junction unmatched. The DNA of the CDR3 is TGTGCCAGCGGGCAGGGGGCCGAAGAGCAGTACGTC. Encoded protein: CASGQGAEEQYV.

This clonotype has only a few counts. The chain recombines TRBV7-6 with TRBJ2-3; no firm D call. Germline assignment: CDR1 SGHVS and CDR2 FNYEAQ. The CDR3 sequence is 16 residues long. V was cut by 2 bases and J by 0 bases, with 12 bases left in between. The CDR3 nucleotides read TGTGCCAGCAGCTTAAAGTCGGCAGCTAGCACAGATACGCAGTATTTT. Translating it yields CASSLKSAASTDTQYF.

CDR3 sequence reads: CASSGEAGVEQYF. DNA for the CDR3: TGTGCCAGCAGTGGGGAGGCAGGGGTCGAGCAGTACTTC. This chain uses TRBV27 with TRBJ2-7; either TRBD1 or TRBD2 may fit D (6 bases each). The CDR3 runs to 13 residues. V dropped 5 bases and J dropped 6 bases, with 14 bases sitting between them. CDR1 and CDR2 (germline): MNHEY, SMNVEV (reference sequence).

This clonotype was observed a handful of times. V is TRBV7-2 and J is TRBJ2-7, with TRBD1 matching over 9 bases. Germline V gene data show CDR1 as SGHTA and CDR2 as FQGNSA. The CDR3 loop spans 13 amino acids. The V gene end was trimmed by 5 bases and the J gene end by 6 bases; junction bases not matched to a gene: 5. The CDR3 here is CASSTDRGSEQYV. The CDR3 bases are TGTGCCAGCAGCACCGACAGGGGGAGCGAGCAGTACGTC.

This clonotype showed up just a few times. The chain has TRBV10-3 and TRBJ1-2; 7 bases fit TRBD1. CDR1 ENHRY and CDR2 SYGVKD come from the germline V gene. The J segment lost 2 bases and the V segment lost 2 bases, leaving 5 bases of the junction unmatched. The CDR3 totals 15 residues. CDR3 in amino acids: CAISETGALNYGYTF. In nucleotides, the CDR3 is TGTGCCATCAGTGAGACAGGGGCCTTAAACTATGGCTACACCTTC.

This clonotype was counted ten times or more. The rearrangement uses TRBV4-1 and TRBJ2-1; tentative D call: TRBD1 (7 bases). V was cut by 5 bases and J by 0 bases, with 17 bases left in between. The CDR3 totals 17 residues. CDR1 and CDR2 (germline): MGHRA, YSYEKL. The CDR3 nucleotides read TGCGCCAGCAGCTACTCACAGGGGACTCGCTCCTACAATGAGCAGTTCTTC. As protein: CASSYSQGTRSYNEQFF.

Many counts were recorded for this clonotype. This chain uses TRBV7-9 with TRBJ1-5; D is ambiguous. The V and J ends lost 5 bases and 6 bases respectively, with 14 bases between them. The CDR3 runs to 14 residues. Germline V gene lookup returns CDR1 SEHNR and CDR2 FQNEAQ (reference sequence). The CDR3 loop is CASSDDTWGQPQHF. The CDR3 nucleotides read TGTGCCAGCAGCGACGATACTTGGGGTCAGCCCCAGCATTTT.

This clonotype was observed many times. This chain joins TRBV4-3 and TRBJ1-1; D perhaps matches TRBD1 (5 bases). The CDR3 is 16 amino acids. The germline gives CDR1 LGHNA, CDR2 YSLEER. V lost 0 bases and J 5 bases, leaving 16 bases between the germline ends. CDR3 protein: CASSQDLAGGWTEAFF. CDR3 nucleotide sequence: TGCGCCAGCAGCCAAGACCTGGCGGGGGGGTGGACTGAAGCTTTCTTT.

The chain uses TRBV7-2 and TRBJ2-5; TRBD1 agrees at 9 bases. There are 15 residues in the CDR3. J gave up 5 bases and V 5 bases, and 9 bases lay outside the gene matches. Germline CDR1 and CDR2: SGHTA and FQGNSA. This CDR3 reads CASSSQQGAQETQYF. CDR3 nucleotide sequence: TGTGCCAGCAGCAGCCAACAGGGGGCGCAGGAGACCCAGTACTTC.

The chain is built from TRBV6-6 and TRBJ1-5; 7 nucleotides agree with TRBD1. Germline V gene data show CDR1 as MNHNY and CDR2 as SVGAGI (reference sequence). Unmatched junction bases numbered 4, after V lost 6 bases and J lost 2 bases. The CDR3 spans 14 residues. CDR3 sequence (DNA): TGTGCCAGCAGCGACAGGGTCGGCAATCAGCCCCAGCATTTT. Translation gives CASSDRVGNQPQHF.

This clonotype has a handful of counts. This chain links TRBV28 with TRBJ2-6; perhaps TRBD1 as D (5 bases). CDR1 MDHEN and CDR2 SYDVKM come from the germline V gene. CDR3 size: 14 residues. V was pared by 6 bases and J by 2 bases, with 8 bases between. The CDR3 sequence is CASRGAAGANVLTF. DNA for the CDR3: TGTGCCAGCAGAGGGGCTGCTGGGGCCAACGTCCTGACTTTC.

The gene calls are TRBV4-2 and TRBJ2-7; a possible D gene is TRBD2 (7 bases). Trimming stripped 4 bases from V and 4 bases from J, with 20 bases between. The germline gives CDR1 LGHNA, CDR2 YNFKEQ. This CDR3 comprises 16 residues. The CDR3 region has the DNA TGTGCCAGCAGCCCCGCCACGGGGGGCGCGAGATACGAGCAGTACTTC. Translated, it gives CASSPATGGARYEQYF.

The rearrangement links TRBV6-2 or TRBV6-3 to TRBJ2-7; D gene ambiguous. The V gene lost 8 bases and the J gene lost 5 bases, with 16 bases spanning the gap. This CDR3 is built from 13 residues. CDR1 MNHEY and CDR2 SVGEGT come from the germline V gene. The CDR3 DNA sequence: TGTGCCAGCGCGGACGACCTTCCCCACGAGCAGTACGTC. Its translation: CASADDLPHEQYV.

This clonotype was counted many times. The rearrangement joins TRBV4-3 to TRBJ1-1; TRBD1 agrees at 8 bases. The CDR3 sequence is 14 residues long. The J segment lost 4 bases and the V segment lost 3 bases, leaving 4 bases of the junction unmatched. Germline-derived CDR1 and CDR2 are LGHNA and YSLEER. As DNA, the CDR3 is TGCGCCAGCAGCCAGCGACAGGGGAGCACTGAAGCTTTCTTT. Amino acids: CASSQRQGSTEAFF.